Here is one TCR beta chain with its context. Its antigen is unknown. This sample stems from a study of T cell responses to AZD1222 COVID-19 vaccine. This CDR3 spans 15 amino acids. Looked up from germline, CDR1 is MNHEY and CDR2 is SVGAGI. V dropped 2 bases and J dropped 3 bases, with 13 bases sitting between them. Measured with immunoSEQ multiplex PCR; TCRdb has only the in-frame clones, and not every one. The sample yields more than 110,000 clones, around nine tenths seen once. Study-wide findings and caveats: Increased Spike-specific TCR breadth and depth were observed after two AZD1222 doses.

This clonotype originated in an adult in good health. The input for sequencing was peripheral blood, taken on day 0 of AZD1222 vaccination. The V gene is TRBV6-5, the J gene TRBJ1-1; a weak D match, TRBD1 (5 bases). The CDR3 bases are TGTGCCAGCAGTTACAAGAGGGGAGGGGACACTGAAGCTTTCTTT. This encodes CASSYKRGGDTEAFF.